The rows below give T cell receptor beta chains drawn from one sample of a study of blood T cell repertoires in COVID-19. Assay used: immunoSEQ multiplex PCR; TCRdb lists only in-frame clones, some missing. The top ten hold less than 5% of the sample, which has some 270,000 clones, 89% seen once. The sample was peripheral blood. These receptors all come from a woman in her forties who had recovered from COVID-19. Both conserved end residues are part of each CDR3. A D gene is named only where the DNA matches it firmly. For some rows the clone size is stated as once, few or many, or as a class when expanded; others skip it.

V gene: TRBV10-1; clone size: .; J gene: TRBJ2-1; D gene: TRBD1; CDR3 protein: CASSDRDSTNEQFF; CDR3 DNA: TGCGCCAGCAGTGACCGGGACAGTACCAATGAGCAGTTCTTC
V gene: TRBV6-6; clone size: .; J gene: TRBJ1-1; D gene: .; CDR3 protein: CASSPKTEAFF; CDR3 DNA: TGTGCCAGCAGTCCTAAGACTGAAGCTTTCTTT
V gene: TRBV5-6; clone size: .; J gene: TRBJ1-6; D gene: TRBD1; CDR3 protein: CASSSGTGGSSPLHF; CDR3 DNA: TGTGCCAGCAGCTCCGGGACAGGCGGTAGTTCACCCCTCCACTTT
V gene: TRBV10-1; clone size: .; J gene: TRBJ2-1; D gene: .; CDR3 protein: CASSERALHEQFF; CDR3 DNA: TGCGCCAGCAGTGAGCGCGCCCTACATGAGCAGTTCTTC
V gene: TRBV5-1; clone size: .; J gene: TRBJ1-2; D gene: .; CDR3 protein: CASSLDYSRWGYTF; CDR3 DNA: TGCGCCAGCAGCTTGGATTACTCACGGTGGGGCTACACCTTC
V gene: TRBV10-3; clone size: .; J gene: TRBJ2-3; D gene: .; CDR3 protein: CAIKLWADSGTDTQYF; CDR3 DNA: TGTGCCATCAAGTTATGGGCAGATAGCGGCACAGATACGCAGTATTTT
V gene: TRBV19; clone size: .; J gene: TRBJ1-4; D gene: TRBD1; CDR3 protein: CASIIDRGRGVGEKLFF; CDR3 DNA: TGTGCCAGTATCATAGACAGGGGACGTGGGGTGGGGGAAAAACTGTTTTTT
V gene: TRBV5-1; clone size: .; J gene: TRBJ2-5; D gene: .; CDR3 protein: CASSLRETQYF; CDR3 DNA: TGCGCCAGCAGCTTGCGGGAGACCCAGTACTTC
V gene: TRBV2; clone size: .; J gene: TRBJ1-5; D gene: .; CDR3 protein: CASRAGGASNQPQHF; CDR3 DNA: TGTGCCAGCCGGGCGGGGGGGGCGAGCAATCAGCCCCAGCATTTT
V gene: TRBV18; clone size: .; J gene: TRBJ2-5; D gene: .; CDR3 protein: CASSGLIQETQYF; CDR3 DNA: TGTGCCAGCTCTGGACTCATACAAGAGACCCAGTACTTC
V gene: TRBV5-1; clone size: .; J gene: TRBJ2-3; D gene: TRBD1; CDR3 protein: CASDKGQGADTQYF; CDR3 DNA: TGCGCCAGCGATAAAGGTCAGGGGGCAGATACGCAGTATTTT
V gene: TRBV14; clone size: few; J gene: TRBJ2-1; D gene: TRBD1; CDR3 protein: CASSQGRSPGQGTLF; CDR3 DNA: TGTGCCAGCAGCCAGGGTCGATCCCCGGGACAGGGTACCCTCTTC
V gene: TRBV24-1; clone size: once; J gene: TRBJ2-7; D gene: TRBD1; CDR3 protein: CATDSGTGGFEQYF; CDR3 DNA: TGTGCCACCGATTCCGGGACAGGGGGCTTCGAGCAGTACTTC
V gene: TRBV5-1; clone size: .; J gene: TRBJ1-6; D gene: TRBD1; CDR3 protein: CASSGIQGPNSPLHF; CDR3 DNA: TGCGCCAGCAGCGGAATACAGGGGCCGAATTCACCCCTCCACTTT
V gene: TRBV7-2; clone size: .; J gene: TRBJ1-2; D gene: .; CDR3 protein: CASSLGSGDGYTF; CDR3 DNA: TGTGCCAGCAGCCTTGGGTCAGGTGATGGCTACACCTTC
V gene: TRBV7-3; clone size: .; J gene: TRBJ2-1; D gene: .; CDR3 protein: CASSLSGDNEQFF; CDR3 DNA: TGTGCCAGCAGCTTATCCGGGGACAATGAGCAGTTCTTC
V gene: TRBV29-1; clone size: .; J gene: TRBJ2-2; D gene: TRBD1; CDR3 protein: CSVELDRANTGELFF; CDR3 DNA: TGCAGCGTTGAGCTGGACAGGGCGAACACCGGGGAGCTGTTTTTT
V gene: TRBV6-5; clone size: .; J gene: TRBJ1-2; D gene: TRBD1; CDR3 protein: CASSMGQGGGYTF; CDR3 DNA: TGTGCCAGCAGCATGGGACAGGGTGGAGGCTACACCTTC
V gene: TRBV4-1; clone size: .; J gene: TRBJ1-1; D gene: .; CDR3 protein: CASSRNWAAPNTEAFF; CDR3 DNA: TGCGCCAGCAGCCGCAACTGGGCAGCTCCTAACACTGAAGCTTTCTTT
V gene: TRBV28; clone size: .; J gene: TRBJ1-1; D gene: .; CDR3 protein: CASSQNTEAFF; CDR3 DNA: TGTGCCAGCAGTCAGAACACTGAAGCTTTCTTT
V gene: TRBV3-1/TRBV3-2; clone size: .; J gene: TRBJ1-4; D gene: .; CDR3 protein: CASSQAGNEKLFF; CDR3 DNA: TGTGCCAGCAGCCAAGCAGGGAATGAAAAACTGTTTTTT
V gene: TRBV3-1/TRBV3-2; clone size: .; J gene: TRBJ2-4; D gene: .; CDR3 protein: CASSQVSGLAKNIQYF; CDR3 DNA: TGTGCCAGCAGCCAAGTGAGCGGGCTAGCCAAAAACATTCAGTACTTC